This T cell receptor beta chain was sequenced for a study of blood T cells in healthy people across ages. Overall study: Per two T cells, about one barcoded beta molecule was captured through template switching.

PBMCs numbering at least 6 million were isolated per sample. Primed by a sample-barcoded 5' primer and a J-beta primer mix, a second PCR proceeded for roughly 6 to 12 cycles. A template-switch adaptor that had 12 random nucleotides put a tag on each cDNA molecule. MiXCR was run by TCRdb on the 5' RACE reads, yielding one entry per CDR3 protein. The sample contains 550,000 to 700,000 distinct CDR3 sequences, 25% to 30% of which appear only once. This CDR3 contains 15 residues. Unmatched junction bases numbered 3, after V lost 4 bases and J lost 0 bases. The germline V gene has CDR1 SGHAT and CDR2 FQDESV (reference sequence). This clonotype came up a few times.

The receptor's source is a woman between 70 and 85 years old in good health. The specimen sequenced was blood. V is TRBV11-1 and J is TRBJ2-7; 10 positions agree with TRBD1. The CDR3 sequence is CASSSRTGGSYEQYF. CDR3 in DNA: TGTGCCAGCAGCTCCAGGACAGGGGGCTCCTACGAGCAGTACTTC.